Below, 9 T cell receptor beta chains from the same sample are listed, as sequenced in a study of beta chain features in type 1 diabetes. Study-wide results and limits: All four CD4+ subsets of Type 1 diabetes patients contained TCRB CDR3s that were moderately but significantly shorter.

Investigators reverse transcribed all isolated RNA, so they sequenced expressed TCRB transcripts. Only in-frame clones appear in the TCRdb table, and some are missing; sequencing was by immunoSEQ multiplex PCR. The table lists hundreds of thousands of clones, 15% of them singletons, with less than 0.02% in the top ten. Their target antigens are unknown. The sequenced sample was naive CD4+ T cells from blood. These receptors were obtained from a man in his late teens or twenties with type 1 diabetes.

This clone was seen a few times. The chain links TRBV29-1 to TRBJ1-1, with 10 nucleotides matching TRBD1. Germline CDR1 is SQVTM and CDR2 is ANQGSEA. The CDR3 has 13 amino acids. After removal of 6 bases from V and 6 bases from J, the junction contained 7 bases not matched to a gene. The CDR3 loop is CSVAGQGGPEAFF. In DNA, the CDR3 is TGCAGCGTGGCCGGACAGGGGGGACCTGAAGCTTTCTTT.

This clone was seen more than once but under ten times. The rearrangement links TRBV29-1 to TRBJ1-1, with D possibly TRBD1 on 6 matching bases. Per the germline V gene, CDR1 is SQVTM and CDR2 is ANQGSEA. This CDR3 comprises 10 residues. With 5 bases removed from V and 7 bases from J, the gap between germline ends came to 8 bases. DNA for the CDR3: TGCAGCGTTCAGGGGCGTGAAGCTTTCTTT. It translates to CSVQGREAFF.

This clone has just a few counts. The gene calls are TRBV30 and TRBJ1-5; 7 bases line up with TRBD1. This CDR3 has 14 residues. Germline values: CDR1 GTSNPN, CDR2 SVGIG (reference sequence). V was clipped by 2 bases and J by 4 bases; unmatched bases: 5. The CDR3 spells CAWSLGTANQPQHF. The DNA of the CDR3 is TGTGCCTGGAGTCTAGGGACAGCGAATCAGCCCCAGCATTTT.

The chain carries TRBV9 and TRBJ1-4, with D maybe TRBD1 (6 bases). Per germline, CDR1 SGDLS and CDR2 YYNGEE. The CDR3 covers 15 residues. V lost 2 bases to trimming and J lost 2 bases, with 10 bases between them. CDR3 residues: CASSVLQGTNEKLFF. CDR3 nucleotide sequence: TGTGCCAGCAGCGTTTTACAGGGTACTAATGAAAAACTGTTTTTT.

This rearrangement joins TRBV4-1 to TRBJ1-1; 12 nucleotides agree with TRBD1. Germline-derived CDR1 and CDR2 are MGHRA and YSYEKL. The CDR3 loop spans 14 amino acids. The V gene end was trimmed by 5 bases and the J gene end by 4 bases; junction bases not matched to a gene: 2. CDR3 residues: CASSWDRGPTEAFF. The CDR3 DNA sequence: TGCGCCAGCAGCTGGGACAGGGGGCCCACTGAAGCTTTCTTT.

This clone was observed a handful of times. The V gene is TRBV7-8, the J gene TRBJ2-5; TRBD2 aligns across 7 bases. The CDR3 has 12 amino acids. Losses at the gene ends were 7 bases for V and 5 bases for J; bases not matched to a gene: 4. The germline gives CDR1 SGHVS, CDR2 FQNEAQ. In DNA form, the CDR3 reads TGTGCCAGCACCCGGGGGGTGGAGACCCAGTACTTC. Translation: CASTRGVETQYF.

As DNA, the CDR3 is TGTGCCAGCAGTGAAGGAGGAAGCACAGATACGCAGTATTTT. Protein sequence: CASSEGGSTDTQYF. The chain joins TRBV6-1 to TRBJ2-3; D is ambiguous. The CDR3 has 14 amino acids. Germline loops: CDR1 MNHNS, CDR2 SASEGT. Trimming shortened V by 1 base and J by 0 bases, and 5 bases separated the two germline ends.

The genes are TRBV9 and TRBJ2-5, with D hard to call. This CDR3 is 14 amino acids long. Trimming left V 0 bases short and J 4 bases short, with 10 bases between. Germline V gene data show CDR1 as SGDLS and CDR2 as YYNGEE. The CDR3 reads CASSVGLVGETQYF. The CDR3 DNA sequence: TGTGCCAGCAGCGTAGGTCTCGTCGGAGAGACCCAGTACTTC.

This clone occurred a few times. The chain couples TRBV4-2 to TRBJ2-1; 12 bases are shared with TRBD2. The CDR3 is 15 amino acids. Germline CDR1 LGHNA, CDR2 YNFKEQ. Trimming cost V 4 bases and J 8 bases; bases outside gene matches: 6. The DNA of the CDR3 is TGTGCCAGCAGCCTAGGACTAGCGGGGTTCCATGAGCAGTTCTTC. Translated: CASSLGLAGFHEQFF.